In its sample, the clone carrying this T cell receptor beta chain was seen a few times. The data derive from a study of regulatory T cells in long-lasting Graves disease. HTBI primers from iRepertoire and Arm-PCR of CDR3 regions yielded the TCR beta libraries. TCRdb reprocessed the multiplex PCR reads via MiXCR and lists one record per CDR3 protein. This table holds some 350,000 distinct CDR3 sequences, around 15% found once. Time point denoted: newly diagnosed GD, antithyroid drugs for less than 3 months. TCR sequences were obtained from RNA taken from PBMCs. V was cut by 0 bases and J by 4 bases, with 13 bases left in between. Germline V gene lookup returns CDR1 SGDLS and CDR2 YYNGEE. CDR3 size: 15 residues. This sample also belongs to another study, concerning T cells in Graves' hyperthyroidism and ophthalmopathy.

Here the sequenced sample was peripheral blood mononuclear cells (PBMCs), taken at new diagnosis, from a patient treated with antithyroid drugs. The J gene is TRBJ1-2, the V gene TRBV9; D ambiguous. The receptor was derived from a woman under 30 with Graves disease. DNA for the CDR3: TGTGCCAGCAGCGTAGGCGGCCAGAAGACCTATGGCTACACCTTC. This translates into CASSVGGQKTYGYTF.